The clone carrying this TCR beta chain was seen ten or more times. Trimming cost V 1 base and J 6 bases, with 11 bases left between them. The CDR3 is 14 residues long. The germline V gene encodes CDR1 LGHDT and CDR2 YNNKEL (reference sequence). The sample originates from a study of T cells after yellow fever vaccination. For the study at large: Fractions of low cell number were prepared using SMART-Seq v4 Ultra Low Input.

Making TCR cDNA involved 5'RACE template switching, which added UMIs and a universal primer site. Each CDR3 protein is one row after TCRdb ran MiXCR on the 5' RACE reads. The table includes hundreds of thousands of distinct CDR3 sequences, less than 4.5% detected once. The starting material was PBMCs, obtained on the day of the yellow fever booster vaccination. The rearrangement uses TRBV3-1 and TRBJ2-3; D unclear. The sequence was obtained from a young man who received the YFV17D yellow fever vaccine. In DNA, the CDR3 is TGTGCCAGCAGCCAAGCACCCCCCCCGGATACGCAGTATTTT. Translated: CASSQAPPPDTQYF.